This TCR beta chain was sequenced in a study of OX40 agonist ivuxolimab in advanced cancers. Study conclusions and caveats: Compared with CD4+, CD8+ T cells on average had more expanded clones. Normalized T-cell clonal expansion was also low in a subset of nonresponders.

Regarding this clone: Its antigen is unidentified.

The protocol was immunoSEQ multiplex PCR, while the TCRdb copy is restricted to in-frame clones and leaves out a portion. Altogether about 79,000 clones are present, 75% to 95% being singletons, with the ten largest covering around 6.5%. The CDR3 is made up of 15 amino acids. Trimming stripped 0 bases from V and 4 bases from J, with 12 bases between. Germline-derived CDR1 and CDR2 are SGHRS and YFSETQ. The source material was CD4+ or CD8+ T cells sorted from blood, sampled in a trial of the OX40 agonist ivuxolimab. This chain uses TRBV5-1 with TRBJ2-3; D is undetermined. This TCR was sampled from an adult with an advanced solid tumor such as melanoma, head and neck, liver or kidney cancer. The CDR3 coding sequence is TGCGCCAGCAGCTTGGCCCAGGTTAGGGCAGATACGCAGTATTTT. This sequence encodes CASSLAQVRADTQYF.